This T cell receptor (beta chain) was identified in a study of blood T cells in healthy people across ages. PCR was performed a second time for roughly 7 to 12 cycles using a sample-barcoded 5' primer and a J-beta primer mix. TCRdb recomputed calls from the 5' RACE reads with MiXCR, one row per CDR3 protein. The table lists almost 800,000 distinct CDR3 sequences, 58% of them singletons. The CDR3 runs 13 residues. Germline V gives CDR1 SGHNT, CDR2 YENEEA. V was cut by 3 bases and J by 5 bases, with 8 bases left in between. The sequence was obtained from a man aged 25-45 years in good health. Sequencing input: blood. This chain links TRBV11-3 with TRBJ2-1, with TRBD2 as a possible D gene (6 bases). Written as DNA, the CDR3 is TGTGCCAGCAGCTTTTCGGGGGACAATGAGCAGTTCTTC. Amino acid sequence: CASSFSGDNEQFF.